The 19 T cell receptor beta chains listed next were all sequenced from one sample in a study of beta chain features in type 1 diabetes. Their specific antigens are unknown. The study, taken as a whole, reports: Shortening that was moderate but significant affected the TCRB CDR3s of Type 1 diabetes patients in all four CD4+ subsets.

Sequenced material consisted of expressed TCRB transcripts (all of the isolated RNA was reverse transcribed). The protocol was immunoSEQ multiplex PCR, while the TCRdb copy is restricted to in-frame clones and leaves out a portion. This table has 230,000 or so clones, 15% to 20% appearing once. Specimen: naive CD4+ T cells from blood. Receptors were obtained from a young man with type 1 diabetes.

This clone has more than one count but fewer than ten. The rearrangement links TRBV10-3 to TRBJ2-7; D not certain. This CDR3 comprises 12 residues. Germline lookup yields CDR1 ENHRY and CDR2 SYGVKD. The CDR3 here is CVKGTLKREQYF. As DNA, the CDR3 is TGTGTGAAGGGTACCCTTAAGAGAGAGCAGTACTTC.

This clone has only a few counts. Within the sample, other DNA sequences also encode this same CDR3. This sequence joins TRBV4-3 and TRBJ2-7, with D perhaps TRBD1 or TRBD2 (5 bases each). CDR3 length: 14 amino acids. Germline V gene data show CDR1 as LGHNA and CDR2 as YSLEER. Trimming took off 0 bases at V and 5 bases at J, with 11 bases between the two ends. The CDR3 sequence is CASSQEGRGDEQYF. The CDR3 nucleotides read TGCGCCAGCAGCCAAGAGGGAAGGGGAGACGAGCAGTACTTC.

The chain couples TRBV6-5 to TRBJ2-7; 12 positions match TRBD2. Trimming at V came to 0 bases and at J to 4 bases, leaving 4 bases not matched to a gene. There are 16 residues in the CDR3. The germline CDR1 and CDR2 sequences are MNHEY and SVGAGI. The CDR3 protein is CASSYSTSGRGYEQYF. The CDR3 nucleotides read TGTGCCAGCAGTTACTCGACTAGCGGGAGAGGATACGAGCAGTACTTC.

The chain has TRBV7-9 and TRBJ2-6; 10 nucleotides agree with TRBD1. The CDR3 extends over 18 amino acids. V lost 3 bases, J lost 0 bases, and 5 bases stayed unmatched. The germline V gene has CDR1 SEHNR and CDR2 FQNEAQ (reference sequence). CDR3 in DNA: TGTGCCAGCAGCTTCCCGACAGGGGGCAGCTCTGGGGCCAACGTCCTGACTTTC. Amino acids: CASSFPTGGSSGANVLTF.

The gene calls are TRBV7-2 and TRBJ2-1; D is undetermined. V gave up 1 base and J gave up 8 bases, with 12 bases separating them. CDR3 length: 14 residues. Germline V gene sequence: CDR1 SGHTA, CDR2 FQGNSA. CDR3 sequence (DNA): TGTGCCAGCAGCTTAGGATCCAGCAGGTATGAGCAGTTCTTC. This translates into CASSLGSSRYEQFF.

CDR3 sequence reads: CASSSQGNTEAFF. CDR3 bases: TGTGCCAGCAGCTCACAGGGAAACACTGAAGCTTTCTTT. The chain joins TRBV7-2 to TRBJ1-1; weak D call: TRBD1 (6 bases). CDR1 and CDR2 from the germline V gene are SGHTA and FQGNSA. The CDR3 has 13 amino acids. V was shortened by 4 bases and J by 2 bases, with 8 bases between the two germline ends.

This clone was seen a handful of times. The V and J genes are TRBV18 and TRBJ2-7, with D maybe TRBD2 (5 bases). In germline, CDR1 is KGHSH, CDR2 LQKENI. This CDR3 region has 14 residues. With 3 bases removed from V and 3 bases from J, the gap between germline ends came to 12 bases. The CDR3 loop reads CASSPSASIYEQYF. The CDR3 DNA reads as TGTGCCAGCTCACCCTCGGCTAGCATCTACGAGCAGTACTTC.

This clone was counted a few times. For the CDR3, the DNA is TGCAGCGTTTTTGCGGGAGTAAGGGGAAACACCATATATTTT. Encoded protein: CSVFAGVRGNTIYF. The V and J genes are TRBV29-1 and TRBJ1-3; the D is unclear. Trimming shortened V by 5 bases and J by 4 bases, and 15 bases separated the two germline ends. This CDR3 comprises 14 residues. Germline V gives CDR1 SQVTM, CDR2 ANQGSEA.

The rearrangement links TRBV14 to TRBJ2-1; D gene ambiguous. V was pared by 1 base and J by 7 bases, with 11 bases between. Germline CDR1 and CDR2: SGHDN and FVKESK. The CDR3 is 14 residues long. CDR3 region: CASSQVGPRNEQFF. The CDR3 bases are TGTGCCAGCAGCCAAGTTGGACCCCGAAATGAGCAGTTCTTC.

V is TRBV11-2 and J is TRBJ2-2; tentative D call: TRBD1 (6 bases). V lost 4 bases to trimming and J lost 2 bases, with 11 bases between them. The CDR3 consists of 15 residues. CDR1 SGHAT and CDR2 FQNNGV come from the germline V gene. CDR3 DNA sequence: TGTGCCAGCAGCTCCAGGACAGTTAACACCGGGGAGCTGTTTTTT. Protein product: CASSSRTVNTGELFF.

The chain is built from TRBV7-2 and TRBJ2-1; D unclear. CDR3 length equals 12 residues. V gave up 3 bases and J gave up 5 bases, with 5 bases separating them. Germline CDR1 SGHTA, CDR2 FQGNSA. The CDR3 is CASSFQHNEQFF. The CDR3 DNA sequence: TGTGCCAGCAGCTTCCAGCACAATGAGCAGTTCTTC.

The rearrangement joins TRBV29-1 to TRBJ1-1; TRBD1 aligns across 7 bases. Trimming took 6 bases from V and 4 from J; bases not matched to a gene: 5. The CDR3 is 12 residues long. Germline V gives CDR1 SQVTM, CDR2 ANQGSEA. This chain's CDR3 is CSVSQGSTEAFF. The CDR3 bases are TGCAGCGTCTCACAGGGGAGCACTGAAGCTTTCTTT.

The gene calls are TRBV6-1 and TRBJ1-2; 9 bases line up with TRBD1. V was pared by 2 bases and J by 6 bases, with 7 bases of the junction left unmatched. Germline CDR1 reads MNHNS; CDR2 reads SASEGT. This CDR3 contains 15 residues. Written as DNA, the CDR3 is TGTGCCAGCAGTGAACTGCCAGGGACAGGGAATGGCTACACCTTC. As protein: CASSELPGTGNGYTF.

As concerns this clone: The same CDR3 arises from other DNA sequences in this sample as well. V and J are TRBV29-1 and TRBJ2-3; unclear D gene. Per the germline V gene, CDR1 is SQVTM and CDR2 is ANQGSEA. The CDR3 loop spans 13 amino acids. The germline V and J ends were trimmed by 1 base and 2 bases, with 7 bases remaining between them. CDR3 region: CSVEGRITDTQYF. CDR3 nucleotides: TGCAGCGTTGAAGGCAGGATCACAGATACGCAGTATTTT.

Here the CDR3 DNA reads TGTGCCAGCAGCTCGGGACTAGCGGGGACGGATGAGCAGTTCTTC. Amino acid sequence: CASSSGLAGTDEQFF. V usage is TRBV7-9 and J usage is TRBJ2-1; 13 bases match TRBD2. The CDR3 consists of 15 residues. Trimming at V came to 4 bases and at J to 8 bases, leaving 5 bases not matched to a gene. CDR1 is SEHNR, CDR2 FQNEAQ, per germline (reference sequence).

This clone was detected a few times. V and J are TRBV2 and TRBJ2-2; no definite D call. The CDR3 sequence is 13 residues long. V was shortened by 3 bases and J by 2 bases, with 4 bases between the two germline ends. Germline CDR1 is SNHLY and CDR2 is FYNNEI. The CDR3 sequence is CASSDSNTGELFF. In nucleotides, the CDR3 is TGTGCCAGCAGTGACAGTAACACCGGGGAGCTGTTTTTT.

The rearrangement links TRBV5-1 to TRBJ2-5, with D unresolved. V was cut by 0 bases and J by 5 bases, with 8 bases left in between. The CDR3 is 13 amino acids. Germline V gene data show CDR1 as SGHRS and CDR2 as YFSETQ. CDR3 loop: CASSLGSWETQYF. The CDR3 DNA reads as TGCGCCAGCAGCTTGGGGAGCTGGGAGACCCAGTACTTC.

The chain is built from TRBV7-2 and TRBJ2-3; D is undetermined. The CDR3 is 12 residues long. V dropped 5 bases and J dropped 4 bases, with 7 bases sitting between them. The germline V gene encodes CDR1 SGHTA and CDR2 FQGNSA. CDR3 sequence reads: CASSQQSDTQYF. CDR3 DNA: TGTGCCAGCAGCCAACAATCAGATACGCAGTATTTT.

The J gene is TRBJ2-1, the V gene TRBV4-1, with D unclear. Germline V gene sequence: CDR1 MGHRA, CDR2 YSYEKL. The CDR3 spans 11 residues. The V and J ends lost 11 bases and 9 bases respectively, with 14 bases between them. DNA for the CDR3: TGCGCCGGATTACTTACGGGTGAGCAGTTCTTC. It codes for CAGLLTGEQFF.